A selection of T cell receptor beta chains follows, all from one sample in a study of cytomegalovirus exposure and HLA in healthy donors. Clones were read by immunoSEQ multiplex PCR, and TCRdb kept only the in-frame ones, dropping some. The repertoire holds approximately 220,000 clones, with roughly 80% as singletons. Sequenced material: PBMCs. The receptors originated from a man aged 35 to 55 in good health and CMV-seronegative. Both conserved end residues are part of each CDR3. Fields, in order: CDR3 DNA, CDR3 protein, J gene, D gene, clone size, V gene. D genes are given only for firm matches. Rows give clone size only sometimes, using once, few, many, or a class for an expanded clone.

DNA: TGTGCCAGCAGCTTGGACAGGGGATGGACTGAAGCTTTCTTT
CDR3: CASSLDRGWTEAFF
J: TRBJ1-1
D: TRBD1
size: many
V: TRBV5-6

DNA: TGCACCAGCAGTGGTCCGGGGAACACTGAAGCTTTCTTT
CDR3: CTSSGPGNTEAFF
J: TRBJ1-1
D: .
size: .
V: TRBV1

DNA: TGTGCCAGCAGTCCGGGACAGTCGTACAATGAGCAGTTCTTC
CDR3: CASSPGQSYNEQFF
J: TRBJ2-1
D: TRBD1
size: .
V: TRBV6-1

DNA: TGTGCCAGCAGCTTGGGGGGACAGGGAAATACCGGGGAGCTGTTTTTT
CDR3: CASSLGGQGNTGELFF
J: TRBJ2-2
D: TRBD1
size: .
V: TRBV7-7

DNA: TGTGCCAGCAGTGGTAATGCAGGGGTGAGCTCCTATAATTCACCCCTCCACTTT
CDR3: CASSGNAGVSSYNSPLHF
J: TRBJ1-6
D: .
size: .
V: TRBV2

DNA: TGTGCCAGCAGTACGGGACAGGGGGCAGATACGCAGTATTTT
CDR3: CASSTGQGADTQYF
J: TRBJ2-3
D: TRBD1
size: .
V: TRBV27

DNA: .
CDR3: CASSLLVGRGSHF
J: TRBJ1-6
D: .
size: .
V: TRBV11-2

DNA: TGTGCCAGCAGTCGACAAGAGAACACCGGGGAGCTGTTTTTT
CDR3: CASSRQENTGELFF
J: TRBJ2-2
D: .
size: .
V: TRBV27

DNA: TGCGCCAGCAGCCAAGATAGGGCAGGGCTGTACGAGCAGTACTTC
CDR3: CASSQDRAGLYEQYF
J: TRBJ2-7
D: .
size: .
V: TRBV4-3

DNA: TGTGCCAGCTTTCCACTCACGGGAGATACGCAGTATTTT
CDR3: CASFPLTGDTQYF
J: TRBJ2-3
D: .
size: once
V: TRBV27

DNA: TGTGCCAGCAGCGTATCAGGGGGCAATGAGCAGTTCTTC
CDR3: CASSVSGGNEQFF
J: TRBJ2-1
D: TRBD1
size: .
V: TRBV9

DNA: TGTGCCAGCAGCCTGACAGACTACGAGCAGTACTTC
CDR3: CASSLTDYEQYF
J: TRBJ2-7
D: .
size: .
V: TRBV2

DNA: TGTGCCAGCAGTGTTCGGACAGACCTAGCCAAAAACATTCAGTACTTC
CDR3: CASSVRTDLAKNIQYF
J: TRBJ2-4
D: .
size: .
V: TRBV6-1

DNA: TGTGCCAGCAGCGGTCTGGGCAAGCCCTACGACACTGAAGCTTTCTTT
CDR3: CASSGLGKPYDTEAFF
J: TRBJ1-1
D: .
size: .
V: TRBV5-8

DNA: TGTGCCAGCAGCTTAGGAGGGAGGAATTCACCCCTCCACTTT
CDR3: CASSLGGRNSPLHF
J: TRBJ1-6
D: .
size: few
V: TRBV7-8

DNA: TGTGCCAGCTCACCGTACGGGAACACGCAGTATTTT
CDR3: CASSPYGNTQYF
J: TRBJ2-3
D: .
size: .
V: TRBV18

DNA: TGTGCCAGCAGTTTATATCCAGACTTGAACACTGAAGCTTTCTTT
CDR3: CASSLYPDLNTEAFF
J: TRBJ1-1
D: .
size: .
V: TRBV27

DNA: TGCGCCAGCAGCCCGAAAGTTATCGGGGACTATAGCAATCAGCCCCAGCATTTT
CDR3: CASSPKVIGDYSNQPQHF
J: TRBJ1-5
D: .
size: .
V: TRBV4-3

DNA: TGTGCCAGCAGACCCCGGGCCCTGACAGGGGTCTATGGCTACACCTTC
CDR3: CASRPRALTGVYGYTF
J: TRBJ1-2
D: TRBD1
size: .
V: TRBV27

DNA: TGTGCCAGCAGCCTCTCCCTCGACTTCTCCTACAATGAGCAGTTCTTC
CDR3: CASSLSLDFSYNEQFF
J: TRBJ2-1
D: .
size: .
V: TRBV9

DNA: TGTGCCAGCAGCAAATATAGCAATCAGCCCCAGCATTTT
CDR3: CASSKYSNQPQHF
J: TRBJ1-5
D: .
size: .
V: TRBV11-2

DNA: TGTGCCAGCAGTTCAGGGAACAGAGAAAAATTCTATGGCTACACCTTC
CDR3: CASSSGNREKFYGYTF
J: TRBJ1-2
D: .
size: .
V: TRBV28

DNA: TGTGCCAGTAGCGGGGACAGGGTAAGGTACAATGAGCAGTTCTTC
CDR3: CASSGDRVRYNEQFF
J: TRBJ2-1
D: TRBD1
size: .
V: TRBV19

DNA: TGTGCCAGCAGTTCTGACAGGGCCCCCCCCTACGAGCAGTACTTC
CDR3: CASSSDRAPPYEQYF
J: TRBJ2-7
D: TRBD1
size: .
V: TRBV2

DNA: TGTGCCAGCAGCTTAAGTGGGCAGGGGAACACCGGGGAGCTGTTTTTT
CDR3: CASSLSGQGNTGELFF
J: TRBJ2-2
D: .
size: .
V: TRBV7-2